A selection of T cell receptor beta chains follows, all from one sample in a study of shared clonotypes between healthy human individuals. The assay was immunoSEQ multiplex PCR, and TCRdb's table has in-frame clones only and misses some. The top ten hold about 0.13% of the sample, which has some 2.1 million clones, roughly 94% seen once. The sample taken for sequencing was naive CD4+ T cells sorted from blood. All receptors derive from a man younger than 35 in good health. CDR3s include the opening cysteine and the closing phenylalanine or tryptophan. The D gene is left open where the match is weak. Clone size, where shown, is once, few, many, or a class for clones that have expanded.

>TRBJ2-7|NA|TRBV6-5|NA
CASSAPGPSSYEQYF
TGTGCCAGCAGTGCTCCCGGTCCTAGCTCCTACGAGCAGTACTTC
>TRBJ1-6|NA|TRBV6-5|NA
CASSEGLRSPLHF
TGTGCCAGCAGTGAAGGGTTAAGATCACCCCTCCACTTT
>TRBJ2-3|NA|TRBV11-2|TRBD2
CASSAAGGGDTQYF
TGTGCCAGCAGCGCAGCGGGGGGCGGTGATACGCAGTATTTT
>TRBJ2-7|NA|TRBV6-1|NA
CASSARSAYEQYF
TGTGCCAGCAGCGCCCGAAGCGCCTACGAGCAGTACTTC
>TRBJ2-7|NA|TRBV6-1|TRBD1
CASSEPAGGYEQYF
TGTGCCAGCAGTGAACCGGCAGGGGGCTACGAGCAGTACTTC
>TRBJ2-1|NA|TRBV18|TRBD2
CASSVTSGNEQFF
TGTGCCAGCTCAGTGACTAGCGGCAATGAGCAGTTCTTC
>TRBJ1-5|NA|TRBV7-8|TRBD1
CASSRGQGNQPQHF
TGTGCCAGCAGCCGTGGACAGGGGAATCAGCCCCAGCATTTT
>TRBJ1-6|NA|TRBV7-2|TRBD1
CASSLETGALHF
TGTGCCAGCAGCTTGGAGACAGGGGCCCTCCACTTT
>TRBJ1-5|NA|TRBV6-1|NA
CASSEASNQPQHF
TGTGCCAGCAGTGAAGCTAGCAATCAGCCCCAGCATTTT
>TRBJ2-2|NA|TRBV2|NA
CASSRDRNTGELFF
TGTGCCAGCAGTCGTGACCGGAACACCGGGGAGCTGTTTTTT
>TRBJ1-4|NA|TRBV6-5|NA
CASSYQGIPEKLFF
TGTGCCAGCAGTTACCAGGGAATACCTGAAAAACTGTTTTTT
>TRBJ2-2|NA|TRBV18|TRBD2
CASSTRGLDPASGELFF
TGTGCCAGCTCAACTAGAGGACTAGACCCCGCTTCCGGGGAGCTGTTTTTT
>TRBJ2-7|NA|TRBV6-5|TRBD1
CASSPGQAAHYEQYF
TGTGCCAGCAGCCCCGGACAGGCCGCGCACTACGAGCAGTACTTC
>TRBJ2-7|once|TRBV11-2|TRBD2
CASIAVAGLAGEQYF
TGTGCCAGCATCGCCGTGGCAGGACTAGCGGGGGAGCAGTACTTC
>TRBJ2-7|NA|TRBV6-1|TRBD2
CASSEGQRGEQYF
TGTGCCAGCAGTGAAGGACAGCGGGGCGAGCAGTACTTC
>TRBJ1-5|NA|TRBV2|TRBD1
CASSAQGVNQPQHF
TGTGCCAGCAGTGCCCAGGGGGTCAATCAGCCCCAGCATTTT
>TRBJ1-3|NA|TRBV7-8|NA
CASSQSVYTVSSGNTIYF
TGTGCCAGCAGCCAATCAGTCTACACAGTGTCCTCTGGAAACACCATATATTTT
>TRBJ2-7|NA|TRBV2|TRBD1
CASLRTGGSGEQYF
TGTGCCAGCCTCCGGACAGGGGGCTCTGGCGAGCAGTACTTC
>TRBJ2-4|once|TRBV6-5|TRBD1
CASGTAQNIQYF
TGTGCCAGCGGGACAGCACAAAACATTCAGTACTTC
>TRBJ1-6|NA|TRBV30|TRBD1
CAWSSGTANSPLHF
TGTGCCTGGAGTAGTGGGACAGCGAATTCACCCCTCCACTTT
>TRBJ2-5|NA|TRBV2|NA
CASKIHHPQETQYF
TGTGCCAGCAAAATTCACCACCCACAAGAGACCCAGTACTTC
>TRBJ2-7|NA|TRBV19|TRBD2
CASSISSGRAGQYF
TGTGCCAGTAGTATTTCTAGCGGGAGGGCCGGGCAGTACTTC
>TRBJ1-3|NA|TRBV4-1|NA
CASSPSWLNGNTIYF
TGCGCCAGCAGCCCGTCTTGGTTAAATGGAAACACCATATATTTT
>TRBJ2-3|NA|TRBV27|TRBD1
CASSWDRGTDTQYF
TGTGCCAGCAGCTGGGACAGGGGGACAGATACGCAGTATTTT
>TRBJ1-6|once|TRBV19|TRBD1
CASSILQGTNSPLHF
TGTGCCAGTAGTATATTACAGGGGACTAATTCACCCCTCCACTTT
>TRBJ2-5|NA|TRBV5-4|TRBD2
CASTLTSGREETQYF
TGTGCCAGCACCTTGACTAGCGGGAGAGAAGAGACCCAGTACTTC
>TRBJ2-7|NA|TRBV10-3|TRBD1
CAIGTGYSYEQYF
TGTGCCATCGGGACAGGGTACTCCTACGAGCAGTACTTC
>TRBJ2-7|NA|TRBV25-1|TRBD1
CASTGPGGNEQYF
TGTGCCAGCACGGGTCCAGGGGGCAACGAGCAGTACTTC
>TRBJ2-7|NA|TRBV5-6|NA
CASSLAAPYEQYF
TGTGCCAGCAGCTTAGCAGCGCCCTACGAGCAGTACTTC
>TRBJ1-6|NA|TRBV19|NA
CASSIKTGGSPLHF
TGTGCCAGTAGTATAAAAACGGGTGGGTCGCCCCTCCACTTT
>TRBJ2-7|once|TRBV11-2|TRBD2
CASSLESSGGYEQYF
TGTGCCAGCAGCTTAGAGTCTAGCGGAGGATACGAGCAGTACTTC
>TRBJ2-5|NA|TRBV6-1|NA
CASRSGRIGQETQYF
TGTGCCAGCAGATCGGGACGGATAGGGCAAGAGACCCAGTACTTC
>TRBJ1-2|NA|TRBV6-1|NA
CASTAPTRGNYGYTF
TGTGCCAGCACAGCCCCGACCAGAGGGAACTATGGCTACACCTTC
>TRBJ2-3|NA|TRBV9|TRBD2
CASSVDWKRETVLDTQYF
TGTGCCAGCAGCGTAGACTGGAAGCGGGAGACGGTCTTGGATACGCAGTATTTT
>TRBJ2-1|NA|TRBV19|TRBD2
CASSIEAGVSNEQFF
TGTGCCAGTAGTATAGAAGCGGGAGTATCAAATGAGCAGTTCTTC
>TRBJ1-2|NA|TRBV7-9|NA
CASSGEGYGYTF
TGTGCCAGCAGCGGGGAGGGCTATGGCTACACCTTC
>TRBJ2-2|NA|TRBV30|TRBD2
CACGTSGNTGELFF
TGTGCCTGCGGGACTAGCGGGAACACCGGGGAGCTGTTTTTT
>TRBJ1-3|NA|TRBV7-2|NA
CASSPRGSSGNTIYF
TGTGCCAGCAGCCCCAGGGGTTCATCTGGAAACACCATATATTTT
>TRBJ2-5|NA|TRBV7-2|TRBD2
CASSSSGRYETQYF
TGTGCCAGCAGCTCGAGCGGGAGATATGAGACCCAGTACTTC
>TRBJ2-5|NA|TRBV5-1|NA
CASSSETQYF
TGCGCCAGCAGCTCGGAGACCCAGTACTTC
>TRBJ1-2|NA|TRBV30|NA
CAWSVGGGYTF
TGTGCCTGGAGTGTTGGTGGTGGCTACACCTTC
>TRBJ1-5|NA|TRBV5-6|NA
CASSSWGSPNQPQHF
TGTGCCAGCAGCTCTTGGGGCAGCCCCAATCAGCCCCAGCATTTT
>TRBJ2-7|NA|TRBV5-5|NA
CASSSGSHEQYF
TGTGCCAGCAGCTCAGGGTCCCACGAGCAGTACTTC
>TRBJ1-1|NA|TRBV7-9|NA
CASHPPTNTEAFF
TGTGCCAGCCACCCCCCCACGAACACTGAAGCTTTCTTT
>TRBJ1-1|NA|TRBV30|TRBD1
CAWSGQGARVTEAFF
TGTGCCTGGAGTGGACAGGGGGCGCGTGTGACTGAAGCTTTCTTT
>TRBJ1-4|NA|TRBV4-1|TRBD1
CASTQGTGGNEKLFF
TGCGCCAGCACCCAGGGTACAGGGGGTAATGAAAAACTGTTTTTT
>TRBJ2-7|once|TRBV6-1|NA
CASSLRTARERYF
TGTGCCAGCAGCCTTAGGACAGCCCGTGAGAGGTACTTC
>TRBJ2-1|NA|TRBV6-1|TRBD2
CASKGTSGSTEQFF
TGTGCCAGCAAAGGGACTAGCGGGAGTACTGAGCAGTTCTTC
>TRBJ2-2|NA|TRBV28|NA
CASRTTGTLNTGELFF
TGTGCCAGCAGGACTACGGGGACTTTAAACACCGGGGAGCTGTTTTTT
>TRBJ2-2|NA|TRBV27|NA
CASSLYQGVTGELFF
TGTGCCAGCAGTTTATACCAGGGAGTAACCGGGGAGCTGTTTTTT
>TRBJ1-4|NA|TRBV5-1|NA
CASSSGQGEKLFF
TGCGCCAGCAGCTCGGGCCAGGGGGAAAAACTGTTTTTT
>TRBJ2-1|NA|TRBV7-2|TRBD2
CASSFLRGGNEQFF
TGTGCCAGCAGCTTCCTCCGGGGGGGGAATGAGCAGTTCTTC